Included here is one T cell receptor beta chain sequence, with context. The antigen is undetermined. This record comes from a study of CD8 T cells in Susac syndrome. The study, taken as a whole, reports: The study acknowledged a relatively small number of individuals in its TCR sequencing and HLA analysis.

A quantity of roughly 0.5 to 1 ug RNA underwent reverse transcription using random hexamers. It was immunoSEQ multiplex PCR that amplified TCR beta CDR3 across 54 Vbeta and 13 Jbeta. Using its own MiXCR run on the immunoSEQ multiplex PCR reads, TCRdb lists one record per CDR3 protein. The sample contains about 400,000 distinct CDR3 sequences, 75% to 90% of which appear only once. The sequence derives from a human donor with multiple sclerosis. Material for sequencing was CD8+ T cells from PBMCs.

CDR3 sequence: CASRLLSSYEQYF. The CDR3 coding sequence is TGTGCCAGCAGGCTTTTGTCGTCCTACGAGCAGTACTTC. V is TRBV27 and J is TRBJ2-7; D uncertain. This CDR3 region has 13 residues. The germline V gene encodes CDR1 MNHEY and CDR2 SMNVEV (reference sequence). Trimming left V 6 bases short and J 1 base short, with 10 bases between.